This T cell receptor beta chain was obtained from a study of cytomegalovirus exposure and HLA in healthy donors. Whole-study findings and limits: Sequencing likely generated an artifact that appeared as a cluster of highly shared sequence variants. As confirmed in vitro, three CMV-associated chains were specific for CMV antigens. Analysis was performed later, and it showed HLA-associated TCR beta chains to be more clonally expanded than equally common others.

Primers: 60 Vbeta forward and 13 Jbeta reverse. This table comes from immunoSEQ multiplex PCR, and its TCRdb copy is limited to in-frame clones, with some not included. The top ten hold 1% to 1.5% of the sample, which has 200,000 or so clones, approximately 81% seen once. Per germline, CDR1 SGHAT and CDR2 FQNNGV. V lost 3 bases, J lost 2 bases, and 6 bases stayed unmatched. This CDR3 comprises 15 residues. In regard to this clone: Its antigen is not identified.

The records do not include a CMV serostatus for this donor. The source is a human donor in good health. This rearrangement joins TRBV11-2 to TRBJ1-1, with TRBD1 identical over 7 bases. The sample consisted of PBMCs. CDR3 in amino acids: CASSLRTGINTEAFF. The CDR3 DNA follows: TGTGCCAGCAGCTTGAGGACAGGTATCAACACTGAAGCTTTCTTT.